Below, 9 T cell receptor beta chains from the same sample are listed, as sequenced in a study of T cell repertoires in cytomegalovirus infection. TCRdb reprocessed the reads with MiXCR, giving one entry per CDR3 protein. The sample lists about 300,000 distinct CDR3 sequences, about a tenth seen once, with less than 3% in the top ten. Sequencing was carried out using PBMCs. The receptor source for this set is a human donor in good health (CMV status not recorded). Some clones in this sample may be carry-over from other donors' samples.

This clonotype was recorded many times. The V call is TRBV7-6, the J call TRBJ2-5, with D possibly matching TRBD2 (6 bases). Per germline, CDR1 SGHVS and CDR2 FNYEAQ. The CDR3 totals 14 residues. V dropped 4 bases and J dropped 5 bases, with 14 bases sitting between them. The CDR3 nucleotides are TGTGCCAGCAGCTCCGCTGGGGGAGGCGAGACCCAGTACTTC. It is translated as CASSSAGGGETQYF. The variable domain in full, with the rest retrieved from reference TRBV7-6 and TRBJ2-5, is GAGVSQSPRYKVTKRGQDVALRCDPISGHVSLYWYRQALGQGPEFLTYFNYEAQQDKSGLPNDRFSAERPEGSISTLTIQRTEQRDSAMYRCASSSAGGGETQYFGPGTRLLVL.

The chain couples TRBV28 to TRBJ1-4; D remains ambiguous. V lost 0 bases and J lost 5, with 7 bases in between. This CDR3 comprises 14 residues. Germline V gives CDR1 MDHEN, CDR2 SYDVKM. The CDR3 loop reads CASSLWIKNEKLFF. The CDR3 DNA reads TGTGCCAGCAGTTTATGGATAAAAAATGAAAAACTGTTTTTT. Looking up the rest from reference TRBV28 and TRBJ1-4 gives the full variable domain: DVKVTQSSRYLVKRTGEKVFLECVQDMDHENMFWYRQDPGLGLRLIYFSYDVKMKEKGDIPEGYSVSREKKERFSLILESASTNQTSMYLCASSLWIKNEKLFFGSGTQLSVL.

In its sample, this clonotype was seen many times. The gene calls are TRBV7-9 and TRBJ1-1; no reliable D call. Trimming removed 3 bases from V and 4 bases from J, with 12 bases in between. There are 14 residues in the CDR3. Per the germline V gene, CDR1 is SEHNR and CDR2 is FQNEAQ (reference sequence). This chain's CDR3 is CASSFLSGLTEAFF. DNA for the CDR3: TGTGCCAGCAGCTTCCTATCAGGTCTCACTGAAGCTTTCTTT.

Many counts were recorded for this clonotype. V and J are TRBV29-1 and TRBJ2-5; TRBD1 matches 7 bases. CDR3 length: 13 amino acids. After removal of 2 bases from V and 2 bases from J, the junction contained 2 bases not matched to a gene. Germline CDR1 reads SQVTM; CDR2 reads ANQGSEA. Here the CDR3 DNA reads TGCAGCGTTGAAAGGGGACAGCAAGAGACCCAGTACTTC. Amino acids: CSVERGQQETQYF.

The V and J genes are TRBV29-1 and TRBJ1-1; possible D gene TRBD1, 5 bases. The ends were cut back, 3 bases at V and 10 bases at J, with 21 bases in the middle. Looked up from germline, CDR1 is SQVTM and CDR2 is ANQGSEA. CDR3 length: 14 amino acids. CDR3 sequence: CSVDFRGGSVAAFF. CDR3 nucleotide sequence: TGCAGCGTTGATTTTAGGGGAGGATCAGTAGCAGCTTTCTTT. Combining the CDR3 with reference TRBV29-1 and TRBJ1-1 gives the whole variable domain SAVISQKPSRDICQRGTSLTIQCQVDSQVTMMFWYRQQPGQSLTLIATANQGSEATYESGFVIDKFPISRPNLTFSTLTVSNMSPEDSSIYLCSVDFRGGSVAAFFGQGTRLTVV.

The V gene is TRBV2, the J gene TRBJ2-1; D not resolved. The length of the CDR3 is 12 residues. Germline CDR1 is SNHLY and CDR2 is FYNNEI. The V gene lost 4 bases and the J gene lost 7 bases, with 8 bases spanning the gap. The CDR3 sequence is CASSATRNEQFF. CDR3 in DNA: TGTGCCAGCAGTGCCACGCGGAATGAGCAGTTCTTC.

The sample holds many counts of this clonotype. The chain links TRBV6-6 to TRBJ1-5; 11 bases fit TRBD1. The CDR3 has 14 residues. Germline assignment: CDR1 MNHNY and CDR2 SVGAGI (reference sequence). The junction had 1 base not matched to a gene; V was cut back by 6 bases and J by 3 bases. CDR3 in DNA: TGTGCCAGCAGGGGACAGGGGGACAATCAGCCCCAGCATTTT. It is translated as CASRGQGDNQPQHF.

This clonotype was detected ten times or more. The J gene is TRBJ2-1, the V gene TRBV20-1; 7 positions match TRBD2. From germline, CDR1 is DFQATT and CDR2 SNEGSKA (reference sequence). V was pared by 6 bases and J by 6 bases, with 14 bases of the junction left unmatched. CDR3 length: 15 residues. The CDR3 nucleotides are TGCAGTGCCCACCCGGGGGAGCGGGGCCGCAATGAGCAGTTCTTC. Translated: CSAHPGERGRNEQFF.

This clonotype was observed a handful of times. The CDR3 region is CSARAAGGPGRWAGELFF. The CDR3 region has the DNA TGCAGTGCTAGGGCGGCGGGGGGGCCTGGTCGCTGGGCCGGGGAGCTGTTTTTT. This chain links TRBV20-1 with TRBJ2-2; 9 positions agree with TRBD2. The CDR3 spans 18 residues. CDR1 is DFQATT, CDR2 SNEGSKA, per germline (reference sequence). The V gene end was trimmed by 3 bases and the J gene end by 6 bases; junction bases not matched to a gene: 17.